The 15 T cell receptor beta chains presented below share a single source sample, sequenced in a study of CD8+ T cells in alopecia areata listed by TCRdb under 2018. The meaning of the sample's time point label: 24 weeks on oral tofacitinib. Per the publication, the treatment or condition label means: oral pan-JAK inhibitor, 5-10 mg twice daily. Library prep was done by the immunoSEQ multiplex PCR assay. To provide template for TCR sequencing, every sample had RNA extracted and reverse transcribed into cDNA. In TCRdb, the immuneACCESS table is reduced to in-frame sequences with V and J assigned. These tables do not hold every clone; where another copy was compared, an unresolved V gene accounts for under half, and the others remain unexplained. This sample is represented by fewer than 350,000 clones; roughly 60% of them were singletons. The ten largest clonotypes hold more than 1.5% of the sample.

The sequencing here drew on CD4+ T cells sorted from blood, taken at week 24, from a patient treated with tofacitinib. The receptor source for this set is a human donor with alopecia areata.

The chain employs TRBV5-1 and TRBJ1-1; D is possibly TRBD1 (6 bases). With 3 bases removed from V and 1 base from J, the gap between germline ends came to 10 bases. CDR3 length: 14 residues. The germline V gene encodes CDR1 SGHRS and CDR2 YFSETQ. The CDR3 reads CASSSGQRNTEAFF. The CDR3 DNA reads as TGCGCCAGCAGCTCCGGACAGCGGAACACTGAAGCTTTCTTT.

This clone was recorded a few times. V gene TRBV29-1 combines with J gene TRBJ2-5; TRBD1 matches at 9 bases. The junction had 10 bases not matched to a gene; V was cut back by 6 bases and J by 2 bases. The CDR3 is 15 residues long. Germline V gene data show CDR1 as SQVTM and CDR2 as ANQGSEA. Written as DNA, the CDR3 is TGCAGCGTAACTAGGACAGGGGAGTCGCAAGAGACCCAGTACTTC. Encoded protein: CSVTRTGESQETQYF. Full variable domain (outside the CDR3, taken from reference TRBV29-1 and TRBJ2-5): SAVISQKPSRDICQRGTSLTIQCQVDSQVTMMFWYRQQPGQSLTLIATANQGSEATYESGFVIDKFPISRPNLTFSTLTVSNMSPEDSSIYLCSVTRTGESQETQYFGPGTRLLVL.

The V and J genes are TRBV11-2 and TRBJ2-5; D remains unclear. This CDR3 has 11 amino acids. The V end lost 2 bases, the J end lost 3 bases, and 1 base lay between the germline ends. From germline, CDR1 is SGHAT and CDR2 FQNNGV. The CDR3 sequence: CASSLKETQYF. CDR3 nucleotide sequence: TGTGCCAGCAGCTTAAAAGAGACCCAGTACTTC.

The chain has TRBV10-3 and TRBJ2-7, with D perhaps TRBD1 (6 bases). V was clipped by 8 bases and J by 7 bases, with 18 bases between them. The CDR3 has 13 amino acids. From germline, CDR1 is ENHRY and CDR2 SYGVKD. The CDR3 loop is CAIGGIQGVEQYF. DNA for the CDR3: TGTGCCATCGGCGGCATACAGGGCGTTGAGCAGTACTTC.

This clone was found once. The chain couples TRBV9 to TRBJ2-4; 7 bases map to TRBD2. Germline V gene data show CDR1 as SGDLS and CDR2 as YYNGEE. J was trimmed by 8 bases and V by 0 bases; bases with no gene match: 8. This CDR3 is built from 15 residues. The CDR3 reads CASSVESSGFDIQYF. The CDR3, as DNA: TGTGCCAGCAGCGTAGAGTCTAGCGGTTTCGACATTCAGTACTTC. Drawing the rest from reference TRBV9 and TRBJ2-4, the complete variable domain is DSGVTQTPKHLITATGQRVTLRCSPRSGDLSVYWYQQSLDQGLQFLIQYYNGEERAKGNILERFSAQQFPDLHSELNLSSLELGDSALYFCASSVESSGFDIQYFGAGTRLSVL.

The genes are TRBV14 and TRBJ2-2; D is ambiguous. The CDR3 loop spans 12 amino acids. Between the trimmed V and J ends, which lost 1 base and 4 bases, there was a span of 1 base. Germline-derived CDR1 and CDR2 are SGHDN and FVKESK. The CDR3 region has the DNA TGTGCCAGCAGCCAAGGCACCGGGGAGCTGTTTTTT. Translated: CASSQGTGELFF.

This clone was seen more than once but under ten times. J is TRBJ2-1 and V is TRBV10-3; tentatively, D is TRBD2 (6 bases). CDR1 and CDR2 (germline): ENHRY, SYGVKD. CDR3 length: 16 residues. The V gene lost 0 bases and the J gene lost 2 bases, with 11 bases spanning the gap. CDR3 DNA sequence: TGTGCCATCAGTGAGTCGAAAGGGGAGGCCTACAATGAGCAGTTCTTC. This codes for CAISESKGEAYNEQFF.

The chain uses TRBV7-2 and TRBJ2-1; D call uncertain. Germline V gene lookup returns CDR1 SGHTA and CDR2 FQGNSA. This CDR3 has 15 residues. Trimming cost V 1 base and J 4 bases, with 11 bases left between them. CDR3 residues: CASSLGGPRYNEQFF. CDR3 coding DNA: TGTGCCAGCAGCTTAGGGGGTCCCCGATACAATGAGCAGTTCTTC.

V usage is TRBV30 and J usage is TRBJ1-5; 7 bases map to TRBD1. CDR1 and CDR2 (germline): GTSNPN, SVGIG (reference sequence). The CDR3 contains 15 residues. V trimming: 0 bases; J trimming: 2 bases; junction bases outside the gene matches: 4. CDR3 protein: CAWSVNRGGNQPQHF. CDR3 nucleotide sequence: TGTGCCTGGAGTGTGAACAGGGGAGGCAATCAGCCCCAGCATTTT.

This clone was counted a few times. The gene calls are TRBV10-3 and TRBJ2-2; TRBD2 might be the D (6 bases). The CDR3 extends over 13 amino acids. V lost 6 bases and J lost 11, with 16 bases in between. Germline CDR1 and CDR2: ENHRY and SYGVKD. CDR3 DNA sequence: TGTGCCATCAGCCTTTTTGGAGGGGCAGAGCTGTTTTTT. Residues: CAISLFGGAELFF.

This clone was seen more than once but under ten times. V gene TRBV10-3 combines with J gene TRBJ2-7; 8 bases line up with TRBD1. The CDR3 is made up of 14 amino acids. Germline lookup yields CDR1 ENHRY and CDR2 SYGVKD. Trimming took 3 bases from V and 4 from J; bases not matched to a gene: 5. CDR3 sequence (DNA): TGTGCCATCAGTGACCGGACAGGGAAATACGAGCAGTACTTC. This translates into CAISDRTGKYEQYF.

The gene calls are TRBV4-2 and TRBJ2-3, with 7 bases aligning to TRBD2. The germline V gene encodes CDR1 LGHNA and CDR2 YNFKEQ. After removal of 0 bases from V and 2 bases from J, the junction contained 2 bases not matched to a gene. The CDR3 consists of 15 residues. CDR3: CASSQEGLPTDTQYF. CDR3 in DNA: TGTGCCAGCAGCCAAGAGGGACTACCCACAGATACGCAGTATTTT.

The genes are TRBV5-1 and TRBJ2-1; 14 bases align to TRBD2. The CDR3 runs to 16 residues. The junction had 4 bases not matched to a gene; V was cut back by 4 bases and J by 4 bases. Germline V gene sequence: CDR1 SGHRS, CDR2 YFSETQ. The CDR3 sequence: CASSAGTSGGYNEQFF. In DNA, the CDR3 is TGCGCCAGCAGCGCCGGGACTAGCGGGGGTTACAATGAGCAGTTCTTC.

A remark on this clone: Additional DNA sequences in this sample encode the identical CDR3. The V and J genes are TRBV30 and TRBJ1-2; D unresolved. This CDR3 is built from 11 residues. V was cut by 1 base and J by 1 base, with 1 base left in between. Germline-derived CDR1 and CDR2 are GTSNPN and SVGIG (reference sequence). CDR3: CAWSGNYGYTF. The CDR3 bases are TGTGCCTGGAGTGGTAACTATGGCTACACCTTC.

V and J are TRBV30 and TRBJ1-3; no clear D gene. Germline V gene lookup returns CDR1 GTSNPN and CDR2 SVGIG (reference sequence). V lost 0 bases, J lost 0 bases, and 6 bases lay in between. This CDR3 has 14 residues. CDR3 DNA: TGTGCCTGGAGTGTAAGCAGCTCTGGAAACACCATATATTTT. Its translation is CAWSVSSSGNTIYF.